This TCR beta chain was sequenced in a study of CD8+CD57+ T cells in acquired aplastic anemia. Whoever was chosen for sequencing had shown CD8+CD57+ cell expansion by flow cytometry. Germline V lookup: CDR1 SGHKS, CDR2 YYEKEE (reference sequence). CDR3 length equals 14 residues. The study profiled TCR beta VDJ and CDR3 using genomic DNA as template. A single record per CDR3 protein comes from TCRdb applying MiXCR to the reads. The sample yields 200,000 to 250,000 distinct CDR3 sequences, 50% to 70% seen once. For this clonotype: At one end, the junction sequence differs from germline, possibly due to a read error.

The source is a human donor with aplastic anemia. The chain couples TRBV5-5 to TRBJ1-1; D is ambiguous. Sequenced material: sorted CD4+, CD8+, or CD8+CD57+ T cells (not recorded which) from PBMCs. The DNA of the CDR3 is TGTGCCAGCAGGTTGGACGGGATGAACACTGAAGCTTTCTTT. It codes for CASRLDGMNTEAFF.